This T cell receptor beta chain was sequenced during a study of beta chain features in type 1 diabetes. The investigators reverse transcribed all of the isolated RNA, so they sequenced expressed TCRB transcripts. The average read count of naive, central memory and regulatory T cell samples was approximately 4 million. Some clones are missing from TCRdb's copy, which holds only in-frame ones; the method was immunoSEQ multiplex PCR. The repertoire holds under 850,000 clones, around an eighth seen once, with approximately 0.02% in the top ten. V shed 7 bases and J shed 4 bases, with 19 bases lying between them. Germline CDR1 is LNHDA and CDR2 is SQIVND (reference sequence). This CDR3 contains 15 residues. Findings and limits, study-wide: Type 1 diabetes patients had TCRB CDR3s that were shorter (moderately but significantly so) in all four CD4+ subsets.

With respect to this clone: Its matching antigen is unknown.

It was via CD45RO/CCR7/CD25/CD127/CD95/CD27 that CD4+ naive, central memory, regulatory and stem cell-like memory cells were sorted. The genes are TRBV19 and TRBJ1-2, with a weak D call TRBD1 (6 bases). Sample: naive CD4+ T cells from blood. The sequence derives from a man between 18 and 29 years old with type 1 diabetes. In DNA, the CDR3 is TGTGCCAGTAAAAGTTGGACAGCCTCAGGCTATGGCTACACCTTC. Its translation is CASKSWTASGYGYTF.